This T cell receptor (beta chain) was recorded in a study of CD8+ T cells in alopecia areata. Study summary: The drug, tofacitinib, lasted 6 to 18 months, followed by 6 months off drug.

Peripheral blood and lesional scalp punch biopsies were taken from alopecia areata patients. CDR1 and CDR2 from the germline V gene are MNHEY and SVGAGI. V was pared by 5 bases and J by 5 bases, with 11 bases between. The CDR3 length is 13 residues. Sequencing used cDNA as its template, made by extracting RNA and reverse transcribing it. Assay used: immunoSEQ multiplex PCR; TCRdb lists only in-frame clones, some missing. Of roughly 150,000 clones in the sample, around half were seen once. The sequence came from a human donor with alopecia areata. The sequences come from CD8+ T cells sorted from blood, collected at week 0. The chain links TRBV6-5 to TRBJ2-3; D gene unclear. The CDR3 DNA reads as TGTGCCAGCAGTGACGGCATAAAAGATACGCAGTATTTT. Its translation: CASSDGIKDTQYF.